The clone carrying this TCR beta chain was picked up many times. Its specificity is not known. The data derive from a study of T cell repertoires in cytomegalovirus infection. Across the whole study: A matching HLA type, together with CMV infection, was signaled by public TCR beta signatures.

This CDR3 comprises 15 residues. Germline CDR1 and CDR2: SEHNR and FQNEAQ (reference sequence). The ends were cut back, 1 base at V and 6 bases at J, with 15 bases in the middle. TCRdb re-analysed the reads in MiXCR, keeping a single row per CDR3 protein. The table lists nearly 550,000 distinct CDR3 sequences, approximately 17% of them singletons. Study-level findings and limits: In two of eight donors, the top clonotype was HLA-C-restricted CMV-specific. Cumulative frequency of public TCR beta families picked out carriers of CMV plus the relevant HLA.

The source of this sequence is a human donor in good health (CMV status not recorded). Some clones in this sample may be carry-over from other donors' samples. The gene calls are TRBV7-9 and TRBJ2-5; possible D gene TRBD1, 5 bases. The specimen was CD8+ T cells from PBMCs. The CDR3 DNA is TGTGCCAGCAGCTTAGACCAGGGATTAAGGCAGACCCAGTACTTC. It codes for CASSLDQGLRQTQYF.